This T cell receptor beta chain was found in a study of control samples from healthy donors and cancer patients. Method: immunoSEQ multiplex PCR; TCRdb's copy keeps in-frame clones and lacks some. The sample shows some 100,000 clones, approximately 90% of them seen only once. Germline lookup yields CDR1 SQVTM and CDR2 ANQGSEA. V shed 5 bases and J 6 bases; nucleotides not matched to a gene: 15. The CDR3 extends over 15 amino acids. This chain joins TRBV29-1 and TRBJ1-2; 7 nucleotides match TRBD1. The sequencing input was blood. The sequence derives from a human donor in good health. The donor label of this sample is uncertain. CDR3 region: CSVYEPGQRYHGYTF. For the CDR3, the DNA is TGCAGCGTTTACGAGCCGGGACAGAGATACCATGGCTACACCTTC.